One sample yielded the 24 T cell receptor beta chains listed below, sequenced in a study of T cell responses to AZD1222 COVID-19 vaccine. Clones were sequenced by immunoSEQ multiplex PCR, and TCRdb holds only the in-frame ones, with some missing. The data show 110,000 to 150,000 clones, 70% to 90% seen once. This material consisted of peripheral blood, taken on day 0 of AZD1222 vaccination. The receptors shown here come from an adult in good health.

This clone turned up a few times. The chain carries TRBV7-6 and TRBJ1-2; D perhaps matches TRBD1 (6 bases). From germline, CDR1 is SGHVS and CDR2 FNYEAQ. The CDR3 spans 13 residues. V lost 3 bases, J lost 6 bases, and 11 bases lay in between. The CDR3 region is CASSLVQGDGYTF. Written as DNA, the CDR3 is TGTGCCAGCAGCTTGGTACAGGGCGATGGCTACACCTTC.

The rearrangement joins TRBV9 to TRBJ2-3, with D perhaps matching TRBD1 or TRBD2 (6 bases each). The CDR3 contains 15 residues. The germline V gene has CDR1 SGDLS and CDR2 YYNGEE. Trimming stripped 1 base from V and 0 bases from J, with 9 bases between. DNA of the CDR3: TGTGCCAGCAGCGTAACGGGGGCTAGCACAGATACGCAGTATTTT. It codes for CASSVTGASTDTQYF.

This clone was found once. V is TRBV1 and J is TRBJ1-1. TRBV1 is shown as a pseudogene. The CDR3 runs to 16 residues. The CDR3 protein is CTLSSQGLLTNTEAFF. In nucleotides, the CDR3 is TGCACCCTCTCCTCACAGGGACTTTTGACCAACACTGAAGCTTTCTTT.

The chain couples TRBV10-3 to TRBJ1-5; tentatively, D is TRBD1 (6 bases). The CDR3 loop spans 14 amino acids. V lost 6 bases and J lost 5, with 14 bases in between. In germline, CDR1 is ENHRY, CDR2 SYGVKD. This CDR3 reads CAISQGGYDQPQHF. The CDR3 bases are TGTGCCATCAGCCAAGGGGGTTACGATCAGCCCCAGCATTTT.

The rearrangement links TRBV5-1 to TRBJ2-3, with TRBD2 matching over 10 bases. V lost 1 base, J lost 2 bases, and 4 bases stayed unmatched. Germline V gene lookup returns CDR1 SGHRS and CDR2 YFSETQ. The CDR3 is 16 amino acids. For the CDR3, the DNA is TGCGCCAGCAGCTTGTCCCTAGCGGGGGTCACAGATACGCAGTATTTT. Its protein product is CASSLSLAGVTDTQYF.

The J gene is TRBJ2-2, the V gene TRBV9; 9 nucleotides match TRBD1. This CDR3 spans 16 amino acids. CDR1 and CDR2 (germline): SGDLS, YYNGEE. J lost 7 bases, V lost 0 bases, and 7 bases had no gene match. Written as DNA, the CDR3 is TGTGCCAGCAGCGTAGCCGGGACAGGGTCTAACGGGGAGCTGTTTTTT. Its protein product is CASSVAGTGSNGELFF.

This rearrangement joins TRBV12-3 or TRBV12-4 to TRBJ2-7; D is perhaps TRBD1 (6 bases). Trimming shortened V by 6 bases and J by 5 bases, and 14 bases separated the two germline ends. The CDR3 spans 13 residues. In DNA, the CDR3 is TGTGCCAGCAGCCAGGACAGAAGGGACGAGCAGTACTTC. Encoded protein: CASSQDRRDEQYF.

The rearrangement links TRBV24-1 to TRBJ2-1; TRBD2 matches at 8 bases. The CDR3 runs to 16 residues. The J segment lost 8 bases and the V segment lost 4 bases, leaving 12 bases of the junction unmatched. Germline V gives CDR1 KGHDR, CDR2 SFDVKD. DNA for the CDR3: TGTGCCACCAGTGACCGTAGCGGGGACCAGTGGTATGAGCAGTTCTTC. As protein: CATSDRSGDQWYEQFF.

The chain joins TRBV7-9 to TRBJ1-6, with D possibly TRBD1 on 6 matching bases. Per the germline V gene, CDR1 is SEHNR and CDR2 is FQNEAQ (reference sequence). Trimming removed 3 bases from V and 3 bases from J, with 9 bases in between. The CDR3 covers 15 residues. CDR3 coding DNA: TGTGCCAGCAGCTTGTCACAGGGCTATAATTCACCCCTCCACTTT. Its protein is CASSLSQGYNSPLHF.

This clone was seen a handful of times. The chain combines TRBV5-1 with TRBJ2-3; 10 bases map to TRBD2. This CDR3 has 15 residues. The ends lost 5 bases at V and 1 base at J; junction bases unmatched: 4. Germline V lookup: CDR1 SGHRS, CDR2 YFSETQ. The CDR3, as DNA: TGCGCCAGCAGGGATGGGACTAGCGGCACAGATACGCAGTATTTT. Its protein is CASRDGTSGTDTQYF.

The rearrangement links TRBV5-1 to TRBJ2-5; 9 bases are a match to TRBD2. With 6 bases clipped from V and 1 base from J, the junction kept 1 base outside the gene matches. Germline lookup yields CDR1 SGHRS and CDR2 YFSETQ. The CDR3 is 13 residues long. This chain's CDR3 is CASKTSGQETQYF. The CDR3 DNA reads TGCGCCAGCAAGACTAGCGGCCAAGAGACCCAGTACTTC.

This chain connects TRBV27 to TRBJ2-5; D may correspond to TRBD1 or TRBD2 (5 bases each). V was pared by 5 bases and J by 5 bases, with 15 bases between. Germline values: CDR1 MNHEY, CDR2 SMNVEV (reference sequence). The CDR3 is 14 residues long. The DNA of the CDR3 is TGTGCCAGCAGTCGAGGGGCTCGAGGGGAGACCCAGTACTTC. It codes for CASSRGARGETQYF.

The chain couples TRBV9 to TRBJ2-5; D perhaps matches TRBD2 (5 bases). This CDR3 has 14 amino acids. Germline V gene sequence: CDR1 SGDLS, CDR2 YYNGEE. Trimming removed 0 bases from V and 7 bases from J, with 13 bases in between. CDR3 in DNA: TGTGCCAGCAGCGTAGATGAGGGTCGGGTGACCCAGTACTTC. Translated: CASSVDEGRVTQYF.

The rearrangement links TRBV5-4 to TRBJ2-2; weak D call: TRBD2 (5 bases). V was trimmed by 2 bases and J by 6 bases, leaving 8 bases between them. From germline, CDR1 is SGHNT and CDR2 YYREEE (reference sequence). The CDR3 length is 13 residues. Here the CDR3 DNA reads TGTGCCAGCAGCTTCGGCGGGTCCGGGGAGCTGTTTTTT. The encoded protein is CASSFGGSGELFF.

V is TRBV6-4 and J is TRBJ2-7; no clear D gene. The germline gives CDR1 MRHNA, CDR2 SNTAGT. The CDR3 extends over 15 amino acids. V was trimmed by 4 bases and J by 0 bases, leaving 13 bases between them. DNA of the CDR3: TGTGCCAGCAGTGCCCACCCGACTGTCTCCTACGAGCAGTACTTC. It yields the protein CASSAHPTVSYEQYF.

The rearrangement joins TRBV7-6 to TRBJ1-3, with D unclear. Trimming pared 4 bases from V and 0 bases from J, leaving 10 bases between. Germline V gene data show CDR1 as SGHVS and CDR2 as FNYEAQ. The CDR3 spans 15 residues. Here the CDR3 DNA reads TGTGCCAGCAGCTCCCCAGCAAGCTCTGGAAACACCATATATTTT. This sequence encodes CASSSPASSGNTIYF. Combining the CDR3 with reference TRBV7-6 and TRBJ1-3 gives the whole variable domain GAGVSQSPRYKVTKRGQDVALRCDPISGHVSLYWYRQALGQGPEFLTYFNYEAQQDKSGLPNDRFSAERPEGSISTLTIQRTEQRDSAMYRCASSSPASSGNTIYFGEGSWLTVV.

This clone was found once. The CDR3 region is CASSWDRASETF. CDR3 coding DNA: TGTGCCAGCAGTTGGGACAGGGCCTCTGAAACCTTC. This chain links TRBV6-5 with TRBJ1-2; 9 nucleotides line up with TRBD1. Germline-derived CDR1 and CDR2 are MNHEY and SVGAGI. The CDR3 contains 12 residues. Trimming cost V 4 bases and J 14 bases; bases outside gene matches: 8.

This rearrangement joins TRBV28 to TRBJ2-1; possibly TRBD1 or TRBD2 for D (5 bases each). V lost 7 bases and J 4 bases, leaving 11 bases between the germline ends. This CDR3 has 13 amino acids. The germline CDR1 and CDR2 sequences are MDHEN and SYDVKM. The CDR3 DNA reads as TGTGCCAGCAAAGGGGACCCTTACAATGAGCAGTTCTTC. It is translated as CASKGDPYNEQFF.

The chain recombines TRBV27 with TRBJ1-5, with a weak D call TRBD1 (6 bases). This CDR3 comprises 13 residues. V was pared by 2 bases and J by 9 bases, with 11 bases between. Looked up from germline, CDR1 is MNHEY and CDR2 is SMNVEV (reference sequence). Written as DNA, the CDR3 is TGTGCCAGCAGTTTAGGGGGCCCCGGGCCCCAGCATTTT. Its translation: CASSLGGPGPQHF.

The chain uses TRBV6-6 and TRBJ2-5; weak D call: TRBD1 (5 bases). Trimming took off 7 bases at V and 0 bases at J, with 9 bases between the two ends. This CDR3 has 13 amino acids. The germline V gene encodes CDR1 MNHNY and CDR2 SVGAGI (reference sequence). The CDR3 loop reads CASTHRYQETQYF. The CDR3 bases are TGTGCCAGCACCCACAGGTACCAAGAGACCCAGTACTTC.

The rearrangement uses TRBV29-1 and TRBJ2-7, with a weak D call TRBD2 (5 bases). Germline-derived CDR1 and CDR2 are SQVTM and ANQGSEA. V dropped 7 bases and J dropped 1 base, with 14 bases sitting between them. CDR3 length equals 13 residues. Written as DNA, the CDR3 is TGCAGCGGCGCGGACTCGGTTTCCTACGAGCAGTACTTC. This codes for CSGADSVSYEQYF.

This clone was picked up a small number of times. This chain joins TRBV9 and TRBJ2-7; D not resolved. V dropped 0 bases and J dropped 6 bases, with 13 bases sitting between them. The germline V gene has CDR1 SGDLS and CDR2 YYNGEE. The CDR3 covers 14 residues. CDR3 nucleotides: TGTGCCAGCAGCGTAGGCGATTATAAGGGCGAGCAGTACTTC. This gives the protein CASSVGDYKGEQYF.

The V call is TRBV2, the J call TRBJ1-5, with D hard to call. Trimming removed 8 bases from V and 4 bases from J, with 12 bases in between. Per germline, CDR1 SNHLY and CDR2 FYNNEI. The CDR3 covers 13 residues. DNA of the CDR3: TGTGCCAGCGGGCGGAACGCGAATCAGCCCCAGCATTTT. Translating gives CASGRNANQPQHF.

Only a few counts were recorded for this clone. The rearrangement joins TRBV14 to TRBJ2-1; D remains unclear. V lost 4 bases and J 7 bases, leaving 11 bases between the germline ends. This CDR3 is 13 amino acids long. Germline V gene lookup returns CDR1 SGHDN and CDR2 FVKESK. This chain's CDR3 is CASSLLGLNEQFF. CDR3 sequence (DNA): TGTGCCAGCAGCCTCCTGGGTTTGAATGAGCAGTTCTTC.